This T cell receptor (beta chain) was profiled in a study of T cell changes during pregnancy in multiple sclerosis. Libraries were prepared by immunoSEQ multiplex PCR; TCRdb keeps only in-frame clonotypes and omits some of them. Here the sample spans roughly 61,000 clones, 90% being singletons. Trimming left V 5 bases short and J 0 bases short, with 14 bases between. Germline V CDR1 and CDR2: MRHNA, SNTAGT. There are 16 residues in the CDR3. The receptor was isolated from a female donor in good health, enrolled as a control in a pregnancy study. The specimen was peripheral blood, collected in the first trimester of pregnancy. The rearrangement links TRBV6-4 to TRBJ1-5; D call uncertain. The CDR3 here is CASSRQEPYSNQPQHF. The CDR3 DNA reads as TGTGCCAGCAGTCGGCAGGAACCTTATAGCAATCAGCCCCAGCATTTT.